These 14 T cell receptor beta chains originate from one sample sequenced in a study of blood T cells in healthy people across ages. A sample-barcoded 5' primer and a J-beta primer mix were used in a second PCR of roughly 6 to 12 cycles. TCRdb re-called the 5' RACE reads through MiXCR, storing one row per CDR3 protein. This table holds about 1,000,000 distinct CDR3 sequences, around 45% found once. The material sequenced was blood. Receptors were obtained from a woman aged 60-75 years in good health.

The chain uses TRBV6-5 and TRBJ2-7; 11 bases are a match to TRBD2. The ends lost 8 bases at V and 3 bases at J; junction bases unmatched: 6. CDR1 and CDR2 (germline): MNHEY, SVGAGI. The CDR3 contains 14 residues. CDR3 bases: TGTGCCAGCGTTACTAGCGGGAGATTCTACGAGCAGTACTTC. Amino acids: CASVTSGRFYEQYF.

This clonotype was seen a handful of times. V usage is TRBV29-1 and J usage is TRBJ2-1; no reliable D call. The V gene's germline CDR1 is SQVTM and CDR2 ANQGSEA. V shed 1 base and J shed 10 bases, with 11 bases lying between them. There are 12 residues in the CDR3. CDR3 protein: CSVEVKIGEQFF. The CDR3 nucleotides are TGCAGCGTTGAAGTAAAGATCGGAGAGCAGTTCTTC.

V and J are TRBV6-5 and TRBJ2-6; no definite D call. The CDR3 spans 15 residues. V gave up 2 bases and J gave up 1 base, with 6 bases separating them. CDR1 and CDR2 from the germline V gene are MNHEY and SVGAGI. As DNA, the CDR3 is TGTGCCAGCAGTTACAAGCCTTCTGGGGCCAACGTCCTGACTTTC. Its protein is CASSYKPSGANVLTF.

The rearrangement uses TRBV12-3 or TRBV12-4 and TRBJ1-4, with 8 bases aligning to TRBD1. V shed 6 bases, J shed 7 bases, and the junction held 16 bases outside the gene matches. The CDR3 spans 17 residues. The CDR3 is CASSQKGRGQDGEKLFF. CDR3 in DNA: TGTGCCAGCAGCCAAAAGGGGCGGGGACAGGATGGTGAAAAACTGTTTTTT.

This chain uses TRBV7-9 with TRBJ2-3; D possibly corresponds to TRBD2 (6 bases). This CDR3 comprises 16 residues. Germline lookup yields CDR1 SEHNR and CDR2 FQNEAQ (reference sequence). V shed 4 bases and J shed 5 bases, with 19 bases lying between them. CDR3 amino acids: CASSSPRTRERDTQYF. In DNA, the CDR3 is TGTGCCAGCAGCTCCCCTCGGACTCGGGAGCGAGATACGCAGTATTTT.

The chain couples TRBV5-1 to TRBJ2-5, with a weak D call TRBD1 (5 bases). The CDR3 has 16 residues. V was trimmed by 7 bases and J by 2 bases, leaving 21 bases between them. Germline CDR1 reads SGHRS; CDR2 reads YFSETQ. The CDR3 spells CASLGRGRNRQETQYF. The CDR3 nucleotides are TGCGCCAGCTTGGGTCGCGGTCGGAACAGGCAAGAGACCCAGTACTTC.

V usage is TRBV6-5 and J usage is TRBJ1-1; 7 bases are shared with TRBD1. V was pared by 0 bases and J by 4 bases, with 14 bases of the junction left unmatched. Looked up from germline, CDR1 is MNHEY and CDR2 is SVGAGI. The length of the CDR3 is 18 residues. CDR3 region: CASSYSWGQPSGSTEAFF. Here the CDR3 DNA reads TGTGCCAGCAGTTACTCCTGGGGACAGCCTTCAGGGTCCACTGAAGCTTTCTTT.

V usage is TRBV11-2 and J usage is TRBJ2-5; either TRBD1 or TRBD2 may supply D (5 bases each). The germline V gene has CDR1 SGHAT and CDR2 FQNNGV. The CDR3 spans 15 residues. Trimming pared 4 bases from V and 3 bases from J, leaving 15 bases between. In DNA form, the CDR3 reads TGTGCCAGCAGCTATGAGGGCCAGGGCAAAGAGACCCAGTACTTC. Residues: CASSYEGQGKETQYF.

This clonotype was seen only a few times. The chain uses TRBV20-1 and TRBJ2-1; 8 nucleotides match TRBD1. V lost 4 bases, J lost 5 bases, and 13 bases stayed unmatched. This CDR3 contains 16 residues. CDR1 and CDR2 (germline): DFQATT, SNEGSKA (reference sequence). The CDR3 sequence is CSAIERQGSINNEQFF. The DNA of the CDR3 is TGCAGTGCTATTGAGCGACAGGGGTCGATAAACAATGAGCAGTTCTTC.

The V call is TRBV7-9, the J call TRBJ1-1, with 7 bases lining up with TRBD1. The length of the CDR3 is 12 residues. Germline V CDR1 and CDR2: SEHNR, FQNEAQ (reference sequence). Trimming took 1 base from V and 10 from J; bases not matched to a gene: 3. CDR3 in amino acids: CASSLEGARAFF. CDR3 nucleotides: TGTGCCAGCAGCTTAGAGGGGGCGAGAGCTTTCTTT.

This rearrangement joins TRBV15 to TRBJ2-1; TRBD2 matches 11 bases. The CDR3 sequence is 15 residues long. The V segment lost 6 bases and the J segment 0 bases; nucleotides outside the gene matches: 1. CDR1 is LNHNV, CDR2 YYDKDF, per germline (reference sequence). The CDR3 here is CATSLAGGSYNEQFF. DNA for the CDR3: TGTGCCACCAGTCTAGCGGGAGGCTCCTACAATGAGCAGTTCTTC.

The V gene is TRBV30, the J gene TRBJ1-1; perhaps TRBD1 as D (5 bases). From germline, CDR1 is GTSNPN and CDR2 SVGIG (reference sequence). Between the trimmed V and J ends, which lost 2 bases and 1 base, there was a span of 23 bases. The CDR3 extends over 18 amino acids. The DNA of the CDR3 is TGTGCCTGGAGTTTTCCTACCCAACCTGACAGCCGGAACACTGAAGCTTTCTTT. As protein: CAWSFPTQPDSRNTEAFF.

This clonotype came up a few times. The V and J genes are TRBV2 and TRBJ2-1; 14 bases are a match to TRBD2. CDR3 size: 15 residues. V lost 10 bases to trimming and J lost 5 bases; unmatched junction nucleotides: 7. The germline gives CDR1 SNHLY, CDR2 FYNNEI. The CDR3 spells CATKRLAGGNNEQFF. CDR3 bases: TGTGCCACCAAGCGACTAGCGGGAGGGAACAATGAGCAGTTCTTC.

This clonotype has a handful of counts. The chain recombines TRBV9 with TRBJ2-1; weak D call: TRBD2 (6 bases). The CDR3 covers 16 residues. Trimming took off 4 bases at V and 8 bases at J, with 22 bases between the two ends. Germline lookup yields CDR1 SGDLS and CDR2 YYNGEE. The CDR3 is CASSPRGLQNVYEQFF. The CDR3 region has the DNA TGTGCCAGCAGCCCGCGGGGACTTCAAAACGTCTATGAGCAGTTCTTC.